This is a list of T cell receptor beta chains from one sample in a study of beta chain features in type 1 diabetes. Libraries were prepared by immunoSEQ multiplex PCR; TCRdb keeps only in-frame clonotypes and omits some of them. The sample lists 350,000 or so clones, 15% to 20% occurring once. The sample consisted of naive CD4+ T cells from blood. These receptors all stem from a woman younger than 35 in good health. The CDR3 runs from the conserved cysteine through the conserved F or W. A D gene is named only where the DNA matches it firmly. The size of a clone is reported for some rows only, either as once, few or many, or as a class for expanded clones.

D,V,J,size,DNA,CDR3
TRBD2,TRBV5-4,TRBJ2-3,.,TGTGCCAGCAGCTTGGCCAAGCGGGGAACCACAGATACGCAGTATTTT,CASSLAKRGTTDTQYF
.,TRBV6-6,TRBJ1-3,.,TGTGCCAGCAGTTACCGGAGGGGCTCTGGAAACACCATATATTTT,CASSYRRGSGNTIYF
TRBD2,TRBV18,TRBJ2-7,.,TGTGCCAGCACCTACCCCGAACTAGCGCAGTACGAGCAGTACTTC,CASTYPELAQYEQYF
TRBD2,TRBV18,TRBJ2-1,few,TGTGCCAGCTCACCGGGACTAGCGGGAGGCAATGAGCAGTTCTTC,CASSPGLAGGNEQFF
TRBD2,TRBV13,TRBJ2-1,few,TGTGCCAGCAGCCAAATCCTTAGCGGGAAAGAGCAGTTCTTC,CASSQILSGKEQFF
.,TRBV30,TRBJ1-2,.,TGTGCCTGGAGGCCGCGACTGGCCCACTATGGCTACACCTTC,CAWRPRLAHYGYTF
TRBD1,TRBV11-2,TRBJ2-1,.,TGTGCCAGCAGCTTAGGGGACAGGGTGGACAATGAGCAGTTCTTC,CASSLGDRVDNEQFF
.,TRBV29-1,TRBJ2-4,.,TGCAGCGTTGGGGGCAGGGGAAACATTCAGTACTTC,CSVGGRGNIQYF
.,TRBV7-2,TRBJ2-7,few,TGTGCCAGCAGCTTAGCGGCGGGTATTAGCTCCTACGAGCAGTACTTC,CASSLAAGISSYEQYF
.,TRBV11-2,TRBJ1-1,.,TGTGCCAGCAGCTTGGGGAGGGCAGGGCGGTACGCGGCTGAAGCTTTCTTT,CASSLGRAGRYAAEAFF
TRBD2,TRBV30,TRBJ2-7,few,TGTGCCTCCACTAGCGGACCCTACGAGCAGTACTTC,CASTSGPYEQYF
TRBD2,TRBV29-1,TRBJ2-5,.,TGCAGCGTCACGACTAGCGGGGGACTCGAGACCCAGTACTTC,CSVTTSGGLETQYF
.,TRBV6-5,TRBJ2-1,.,TGTGCCAGCAAAGTTGGCAGGGGAGATGAGCAGTTCTTC,CASKVGRGDEQFF
.,TRBV7-9,TRBJ2-5,few,TGTGCCAGCAGCTTAGCCGCAGGGTGGGGAGAGACCCAGTACTTC,CASSLAAGWGETQYF
.,TRBV30,TRBJ1-1,few,TGTGCCTGTCCTCGGGGAGGGGCGAACACTGAAGCTTTCTTT,CACPRGGANTEAFF
TRBD2,TRBV5-4,TRBJ2-5,.,TGTGCCAGCAGGGCCGGGACTAGCGGGGGACAAGAGACCCAGTACTTC,CASRAGTSGGQETQYF
TRBD1,TRBV9,TRBJ1-1,.,TGTGCCAGCGCCTCTCGGACAGGGGGGACTGAAGCTTTCTTT,CASASRTGGTEAFF
.,TRBV19,TRBJ1-1,few,TGTGCCAGTCTATCCGGGCAGAAGTCCGACAGAGCTTTCTTT,CASLSGQKSDRAFF
.,TRBV30,TRBJ2-7,.,TGTGCCTGGAGTGGTTCGGCTAGTATTTCCTACGAGCAGTACTTC,CAWSGSASISYEQYF
TRBD2,TRBV27,TRBJ2-7,.,TGTGCCAGCAGTCTAGCGGGCCCCTACGAGCAGTACTTC,CASSLAGPYEQYF
TRBD1,TRBV4-2,TRBJ1-2,.,TGTGCCAGCAGCCAAGGGACAGGGGTCAATGGCTACACCTTC,CASSQGTGVNGYTF
TRBD2,TRBV9,TRBJ2-1,.,TGTGCCAGCAGCGTAGCAAGCGGGAGGGTCTACAATGAGCAGTTCTTC,CASSVASGRVYNEQFF
.,TRBV5-8,TRBJ1-2,.,TGTGCCAGCAGCTTATCCGGTATATATGGCTACACCTTC,CASSLSGIYGYTF
.,TRBV29-1,TRBJ1-1,.,TGCAGCGCCACGACAGCCCCGAGGACTGAAGCTTTCTTT,CSATTAPRTEAFF
.,TRBV30,TRBJ1-2,once,TGTGCCTGGACGTACGTAGAGGGAAACTATGGCTACACCTTC,CAWTYVEGNYGYTF
.,TRBV10-3,TRBJ2-7,.,TGTGCCAGCAACAAGGACACACGGTCCTACGAGCAGTACTTC,CASNKDTRSYEQYF
TRBD2,TRBV5-4,TRBJ2-5,few,TGTGCCAGCAGCCGCGGACTAGCGGGGGGTGAAGAGACCCAGTACTTC,CASSRGLAGGEETQYF
TRBD2,TRBV4-2,TRBJ2-3,.,TGTGCCAGCAGCCAACAAATAGCGGGGACGAGCACAGATACGCAGTATTTT,CASSQQIAGTSTDTQYF
TRBD1,TRBV19,TRBJ2-7,.,TGTGCCAGTAGTAGGGCGACAGGGCCCCACTACGAGCAGTACTTC,CASSRATGPHYEQYF
TRBD2,TRBV30,TRBJ2-1,few,TGTGCCTGGAGTGCCCCGGGACTAGTAGGGTACAATGAGCAGTTCTTC,CAWSAPGLVGYNEQFF
.,TRBV4-2,TRBJ2-7,.,TGTGCCAGCAGCCAAGTACCGACAGACGGATACTACGAGCAGTACTTC,CASSQVPTDGYYEQYF
.,TRBV11-2,TRBJ2-7,.,TGTGCCAGCAGCTCTCACAGGGAGCTCTACGAGCAGTACTTC,CASSSHRELYEQYF
TRBD2,TRBV4-1,TRBJ2-5,.,TGCGCCAGCAGCCAAGAGGGGCGGGGGGAGACCCAGTACTTC,CASSQEGRGETQYF
.,TRBV9,TRBJ1-3,.,TGTGCCAGCAGTGTACAGGACTCTGGAAACACCATATATTTT,CASSVQDSGNTIYF
TRBD2,TRBV6-5,TRBJ2-7,.,TGTGCCAGCAGCCCCGGGGGGGCTTACGGCTACGAGCAGTACTTC,CASSPGGAYGYEQYF
TRBD1,TRBV30,TRBJ2-1,.,TGTGCCTGGTCCGGGACAGGGATGAATGAGCAGTTCTTC,CAWSGTGMNEQFF
TRBD2,TRBV5-1,TRBJ2-5,.,TGCGCCAGCAGCTCGGCGGTCTCTAGCGGGAGGGCCCAAGAGACCCAGTACTTC,CASSSAVSSGRAQETQYF
.,TRBV7-2,TRBJ2-5,.,TGTGCCAGCAGCACAAAAGAGACCCAGTACTTC,CASSTKETQYF
.,TRBV7-8,TRBJ2-7,few,TGTGCCAGCAGCAAACCCCCGGAGCACGACGAGCAGTACTTC,CASSKPPEHDEQYF
TRBD1,TRBV2,TRBJ2-2,.,TGTGCCAGCAGTCAACAGGGGGCCGCCGGGGAGCTGTTTTTT,CASSQQGAAGELFF
TRBD1,TRBV4-1,TRBJ2-7,few,TGCGCCAGCAGCCAATACGTCCGGGACAGGGACTACGAGCAGTACTTC,CASSQYVRDRDYEQYF
TRBD2,TRBV7-7,TRBJ2-5,few,TGTGCTAGCAGCTTAGAGCGGGGGGAGACCCAGTACTTC,CASSLERGETQYF
TRBD1,TRBV5-1,TRBJ1-5,.,TGCGCCAGCAGCTTGGGACAGGGGGCGGGTCAGCCCCAGCATTTT,CASSLGQGAGQPQHF
.,TRBV18,TRBJ2-3,.,TGTGCCAGCTCACCAAGGGTCAGGGCGAGCACAGATACGCAGTATTTT,CASSPRVRASTDTQYF
TRBD2,TRBV29-1,TRBJ2-2,.,TGCAGTGTGGGACTAGCTGTTTACGGGGAGCTGTTTTTT,CSVGLAVYGELFF
.,TRBV7-8,TRBJ2-5,.,TGTGCCAGCAGCTTAGGGAGCTCACGGCAAGAGACCCAGTACTTC,CASSLGSSRQETQYF
.,TRBV5-1,TRBJ2-3,.,TGCGCCAGCAGCTTCCAAGATACGCAGTATTTT,CASSFQDTQYF
TRBD2,TRBV5-1,TRBJ2-1,.,TGCGCCAGCGGGCGGGAGAACGACAATGAGCAGTTCTTC,CASGRENDNEQFF
TRBD1,TRBV25-1,TRBJ1-5,.,TGTGCCAGCAGTGAATTCGGGACAGGGAAGCCCCAGCATTTT,CASSEFGTGKPQHF
.,TRBV30,TRBJ2-7,few,TGTGCCTGGGGGACACCCTACTACGAGCAGTACTTC,CAWGTPYYEQYF
.,TRBV5-1,TRBJ1-1,.,TGCGCCAGCAGCTCCCCCCCACAGACAGAAAAAGCTTTCTTT,CASSSPPQTEKAFF
.,TRBV5-4,TRBJ2-2,.,TGTGCCAGCAGCTTGGACTTAACCGGGGAGCTGTTTTTT,CASSLDLTGELFF
.,TRBV7-9,TRBJ1-5,few,TGTGCCAGCAGCTCAGGGGCGAGGGCAGAACAGCCCCAGCATTTT,CASSSGARAEQPQHF
TRBD2,TRBV27,TRBJ2-3,few,TGTGCCAGCAGCCGGGTTTGGGGACTAGCGGGAGACAAATCAGATACGCAGTATTTT,CASSRVWGLAGDKSDTQYF
TRBD2,TRBV10-3,TRBJ2-7,.,TGTGCCATCAGTGAAGGAGGACTAGCGAGCGAGCAGTACTTC,CAISEGGLASEQYF